This is a list of T cell receptor beta chains from one sample in a study of T cell changes during pregnancy in multiple sclerosis. Profiling relied on immunoSEQ multiplex PCR, and the TCRdb table lists in-frame clones only, not all of them. Here the sample spans some 87,000 clones, roughly 95% being singletons. Material: peripheral blood, obtained in the second trimester of pregnancy. Receptor source: a female donor with multiple sclerosis, enrolled in a pregnancy study. Both conserved end residues are part of each CDR3. A D gene is named only where the DNA matches it firmly. A clone size is listed for some rows: how often the clone was seen (once, few, many), or a class if it is expanded.

v_gene	abundance	d_gene	j_gene	CDR3aa
TRBV27	-	-	TRBJ1-2	CASSQHRVPNYGYTF
TRBV4-2	-	TRBD1	TRBJ1-5	CASSQVGQGIQPQHF
TRBV4-2	-	-	TRBJ2-7	CASSQGGVDRRGEQYF
TRBV7-9	-	-	TRBJ2-3	CASSPGTRVLTDTQYF
TRBV30	-	TRBD1	TRBJ2-7	CAWRGDSYEQYF
TRBV19	-	-	TRBJ2-7	CASTGTGPYEQYF
TRBV21-1	-	-	TRBJ2-7	CASSKVGAFIGTSYEQYF
TRBV4-1	-	TRBD1	TRBJ2-7	CASSPSPGTAYEQYF
TRBV5-1	-	TRBD1	TRBJ2-7	CASSSRQGEQYF
TRBV6-1	once	TRBD1	TRBJ2-4	CASSESRGLRAKNIQYF
TRBV4-3	-	TRBD2	TRBJ2-1	CASSQGLAPHNEQFF
TRBV10-3	-	-	TRBJ2-3	CAIRMGGQRTDTQYF
TRBV7-8	-	-	TRBJ1-3	CASSISQNYFSGNTIYF
TRBV6-1	-	-	TRBJ2-7	CASSDTGLSEQYF
TRBV27	-	TRBD2	TRBJ2-6	CASSLGGEGASGANVLTF
TRBV18	-	TRBD2	TRBJ2-1	CASSPPGLAGGPGEQFF
TRBV7-3	-	TRBD2	TRBJ2-3	CASSPISVSGSTDTQYF
TRBV27	-	TRBD2	TRBJ2-2	CASSDLGGGPSGGELFF
TRBV5-4	-	TRBD1	TRBJ2-7	CASSAGTGPYEQYF
TRBV7-8	-	TRBD1	TRBJ1-1	CASFGTGYTEAFF
TRBV9	-	TRBD1	TRBJ2-1	CASKRGQGVYNEQFF
TRBV6-5	-	-	TRBJ1-2	CASSQGQGANYGYTF
TRBV6-1	-	TRBD1	TRBJ2-5	CASSGTGSATQYF
TRBV7-2	once	TRBD1	TRBJ2-6	CASSRQGVSGANVLTF
TRBV5-4	-	TRBD1	TRBJ1-4	CASSEGQGVGEKLFF
TRBV30	-	-	TRBJ2-3	CAWNRDSTDTQYF
TRBV6-1	-	-	TRBJ2-1	CASSLRTDGYNEQFF
TRBV9	-	-	TRBJ1-1	CASSEGGRTEAFF
TRBV28	few	-	TRBJ1-5	CASRGGNQPQHF
TRBV5-6	-	TRBD1	TRBJ1-5	CASSVTGGSDQPQHF
TRBV28	-	-	TRBJ1-4	CASSSYASGVTNEKLFF
TRBV6-1	-	TRBD1	TRBJ1-2	CASSTDRGLGGYTF
TRBV7-7	-	TRBD2	TRBJ2-1	CASSRAGGGFNEQFF
TRBV19	-	TRBD1	TRBJ2-7	CASSIGQGTYEQYF
TRBV28	-	TRBD2	TRBJ2-5	CASSPGLLAGGPQETQYF
TRBV30	-	-	TRBJ2-1	CAWSVTGNEQFF
TRBV7-9	-	-	TRBJ1-1	CASSVARESSEAFF
TRBV7-9	once	-	TRBJ2-7	CASSLEVAGAREQYF
TRBV19	-	TRBD1	TRBJ2-7	CASRWTGDHYEQYF
TRBV30	-	-	TRBJ1-2	CAWAPGLLPYGYTF
TRBV11-2	-	-	TRBJ2-1	CASRGFTYNEQFF
TRBV7-3	-	TRBD1	TRBJ2-3	CASSLDRGLLRGTQYF
TRBV7-6	-	TRBD2	TRBJ2-2	CASSHRLAGAPGELFF
TRBV6-5	-	TRBD2	TRBJ2-2	CASSWGLAGYTGELFF
TRBV7-6	-	TRBD2	TRBJ2-1	CASSPMTSGGYNEQFF